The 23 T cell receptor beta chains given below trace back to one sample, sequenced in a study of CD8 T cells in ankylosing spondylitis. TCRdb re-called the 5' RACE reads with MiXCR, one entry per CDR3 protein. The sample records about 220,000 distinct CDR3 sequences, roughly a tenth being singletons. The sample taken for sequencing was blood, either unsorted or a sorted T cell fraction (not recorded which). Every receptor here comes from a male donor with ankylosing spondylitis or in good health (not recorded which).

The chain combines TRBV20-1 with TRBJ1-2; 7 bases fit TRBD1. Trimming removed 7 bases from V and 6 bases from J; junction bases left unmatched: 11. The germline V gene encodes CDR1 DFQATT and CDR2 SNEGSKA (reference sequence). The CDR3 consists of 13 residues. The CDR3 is CSERTGWVNGYTF. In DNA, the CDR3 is TGCAGTGAGAGGACAGGATGGGTCAATGGCTACACCTTC.

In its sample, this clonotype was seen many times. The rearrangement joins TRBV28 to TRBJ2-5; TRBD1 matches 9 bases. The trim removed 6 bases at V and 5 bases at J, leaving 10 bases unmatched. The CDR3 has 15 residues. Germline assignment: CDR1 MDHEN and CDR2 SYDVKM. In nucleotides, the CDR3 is TGTGCCAGCAGGGATACAGGGGGCGGAGGGGAGACCCAGTACTTC. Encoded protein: CASRDTGGGGETQYF.

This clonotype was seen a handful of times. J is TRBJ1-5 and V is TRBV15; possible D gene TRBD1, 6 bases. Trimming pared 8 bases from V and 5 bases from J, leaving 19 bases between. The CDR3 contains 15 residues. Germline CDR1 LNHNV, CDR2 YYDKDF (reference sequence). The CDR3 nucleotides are TGTGCCACCGGAAGGGGGGGGGCAGTGGATCAGCCCCAGCATTTT. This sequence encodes CATGRGGAVDQPQHF.

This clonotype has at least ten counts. CDR3 amino acids: CASKTGFDSQPQHF. The CDR3, as DNA: TGTGCCAGCAAGACAGGCTTCGACAGTCAGCCCCAGCATTTT. The V gene is TRBV6-1, the J gene TRBJ1-5, with D tentatively TRBD1 (6 bases). Trimming cost V 7 bases and J 6 bases, with 16 bases left between them. The CDR3 length is 14 residues. CDR1 and CDR2 from the germline V gene are MNHNS and SASEGT.

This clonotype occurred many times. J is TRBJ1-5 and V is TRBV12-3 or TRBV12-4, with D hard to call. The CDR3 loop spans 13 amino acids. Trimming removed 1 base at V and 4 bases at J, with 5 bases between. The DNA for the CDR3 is TGTGCCAGCAGTTTAGGAGAGAATCAGCCCCAGCATTTT. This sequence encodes CASSLGENQPQHF.

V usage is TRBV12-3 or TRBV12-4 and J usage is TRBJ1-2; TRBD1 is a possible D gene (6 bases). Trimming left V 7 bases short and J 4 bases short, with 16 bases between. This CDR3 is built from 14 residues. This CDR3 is CASTPGRGGYGYTF. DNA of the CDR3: TGTGCCAGCACCCCGGGGAGGGGGGGCTATGGCTACACCTTC.

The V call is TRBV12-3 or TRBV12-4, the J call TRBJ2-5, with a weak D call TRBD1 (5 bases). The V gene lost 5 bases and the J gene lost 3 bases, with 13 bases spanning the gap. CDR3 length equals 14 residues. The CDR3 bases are TGTGCCAGCAGTCCGAGCGACAGAAAAGAGACCCAGTACTTC. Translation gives CASSPSDRKETQYF.

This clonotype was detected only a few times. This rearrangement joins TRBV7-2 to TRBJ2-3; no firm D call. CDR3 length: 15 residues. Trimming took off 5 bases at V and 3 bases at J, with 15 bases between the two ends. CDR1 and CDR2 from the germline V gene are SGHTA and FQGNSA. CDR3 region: CASSRYMITTDTQYF. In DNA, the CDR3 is TGTGCCAGCAGCCGTTATATGATAACTACAGATACGCAGTATTTT.

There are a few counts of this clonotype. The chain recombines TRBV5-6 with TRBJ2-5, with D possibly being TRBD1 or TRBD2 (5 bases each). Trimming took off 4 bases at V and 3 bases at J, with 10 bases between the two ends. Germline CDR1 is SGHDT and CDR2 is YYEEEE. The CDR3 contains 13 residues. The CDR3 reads CASSPGTKETQYF. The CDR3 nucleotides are TGTGCCAGCAGCCCTGGGACCAAAGAGACCCAGTACTTC.

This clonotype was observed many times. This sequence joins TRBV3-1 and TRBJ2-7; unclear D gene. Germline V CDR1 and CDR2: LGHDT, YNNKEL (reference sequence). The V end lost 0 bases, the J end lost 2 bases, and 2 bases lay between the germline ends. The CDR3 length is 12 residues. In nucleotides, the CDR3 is TGTGCCAGCAGCCAAGACCCCTACGAGCAGTACTTC. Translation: CASSQDPYEQYF.

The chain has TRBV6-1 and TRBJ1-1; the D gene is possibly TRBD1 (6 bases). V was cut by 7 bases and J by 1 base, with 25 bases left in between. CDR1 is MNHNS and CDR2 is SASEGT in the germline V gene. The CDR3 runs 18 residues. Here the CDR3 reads CASTIKISSTGSNTEAFF. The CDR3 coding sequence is TGTGCCAGCACTATTAAAATCTCTTCAACAGGGTCGAACACTGAAGCTTTCTTT.

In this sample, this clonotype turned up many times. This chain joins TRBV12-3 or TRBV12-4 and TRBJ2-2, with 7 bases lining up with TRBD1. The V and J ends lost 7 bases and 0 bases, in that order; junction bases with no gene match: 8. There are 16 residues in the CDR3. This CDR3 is CASTPPGQTNTGELFF. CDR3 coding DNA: TGTGCCAGCACCCCGCCGGGACAGACGAACACCGGGGAGCTGTTTTTT.

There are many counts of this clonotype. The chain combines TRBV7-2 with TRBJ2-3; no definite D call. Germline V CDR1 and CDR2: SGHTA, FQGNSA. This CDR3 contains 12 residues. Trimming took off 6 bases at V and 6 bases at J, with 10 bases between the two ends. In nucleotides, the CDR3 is TGTGCCAGCAGGATTTTATCGGATACGCAGTATTTT. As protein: CASRILSDTQYF.

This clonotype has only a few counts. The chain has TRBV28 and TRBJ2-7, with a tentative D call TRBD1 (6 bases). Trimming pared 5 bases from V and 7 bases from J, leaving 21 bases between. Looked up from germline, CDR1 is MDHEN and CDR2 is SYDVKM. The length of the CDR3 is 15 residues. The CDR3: CASSASGTSGGEQYF. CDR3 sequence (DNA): TGTGCCAGCAGTGCGTCCGGGACATCCGGAGGAGAGCAGTACTTC.

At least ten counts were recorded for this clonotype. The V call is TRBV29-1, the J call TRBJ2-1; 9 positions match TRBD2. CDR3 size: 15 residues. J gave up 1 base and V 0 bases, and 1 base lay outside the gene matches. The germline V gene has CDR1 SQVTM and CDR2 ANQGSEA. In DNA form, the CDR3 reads TGCAGCGTTGAAGAGAGCGGGGGGTCCTACAATGAGCAGTTCTTC. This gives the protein CSVEESGGSYNEQFF.

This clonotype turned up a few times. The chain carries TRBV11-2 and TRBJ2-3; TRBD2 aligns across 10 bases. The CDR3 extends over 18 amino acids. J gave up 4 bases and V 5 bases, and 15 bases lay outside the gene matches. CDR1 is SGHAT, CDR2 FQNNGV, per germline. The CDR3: CASSKERGGRRDADTQYF. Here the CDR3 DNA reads TGTGCCAGCAGCAAAGAGCGGGGGGGCAGGCGTGATGCAGATACGCAGTATTTT.

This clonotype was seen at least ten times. The CDR3 protein is CASSGTTEAFF. The DNA for the CDR3 is TGTGCCAGCAGTGGTACCACTGAAGCTTTCTTT. V and J are TRBV12-3 or TRBV12-4 and TRBJ1-1; no clear D gene. Trimming cost V 5 bases and J 4 bases, with 5 bases left between them. This CDR3 region has 11 residues.

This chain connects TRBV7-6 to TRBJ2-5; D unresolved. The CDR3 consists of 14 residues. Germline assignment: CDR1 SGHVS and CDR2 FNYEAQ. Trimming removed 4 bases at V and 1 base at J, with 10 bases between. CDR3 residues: CASSSITGQETQYF. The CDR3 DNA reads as TGTGCCAGCAGCTCCATAACCGGCCAAGAGACCCAGTACTTC.

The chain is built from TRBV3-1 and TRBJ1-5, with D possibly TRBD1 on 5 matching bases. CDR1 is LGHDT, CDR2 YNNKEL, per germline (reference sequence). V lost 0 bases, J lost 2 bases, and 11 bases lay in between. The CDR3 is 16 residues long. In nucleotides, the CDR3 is TGTGCCAGCAGCCAAGATGCCACAGGTGGCAATCAGCCCCAGCATTTT. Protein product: CASSQDATGGNQPQHF.

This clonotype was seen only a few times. CDR3 amino acids: CASSLGQADSNQPQHF. In DNA form, the CDR3 reads TGTGCCAGCTCACTCGGACAGGCAGATAGCAATCAGCCCCAGCATTTT. The V and J genes are TRBV18 and TRBJ1-5; 7 positions match TRBD1. V lost 4 bases, J lost 0 bases, and 6 bases stayed unmatched. CDR3 length: 16 amino acids. Germline loops: CDR1 KGHSH, CDR2 LQKENI.

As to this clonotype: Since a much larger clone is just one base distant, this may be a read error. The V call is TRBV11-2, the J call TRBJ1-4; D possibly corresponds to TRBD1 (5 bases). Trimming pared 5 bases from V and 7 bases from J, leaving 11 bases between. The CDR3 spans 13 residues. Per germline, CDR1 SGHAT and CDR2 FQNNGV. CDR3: CASSISGGEKLFF. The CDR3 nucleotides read TGTGCCAGCAGCATATCCGGGGGTGAAAAACTGTTTTTT.

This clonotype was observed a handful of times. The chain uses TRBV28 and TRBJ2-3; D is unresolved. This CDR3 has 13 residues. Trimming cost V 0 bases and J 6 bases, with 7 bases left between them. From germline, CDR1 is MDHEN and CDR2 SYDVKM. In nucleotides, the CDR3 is TGTGCCAGCAGTTTATGGTCCCTGGATACGCAGTATTTT. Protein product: CASSLWSLDTQYF.

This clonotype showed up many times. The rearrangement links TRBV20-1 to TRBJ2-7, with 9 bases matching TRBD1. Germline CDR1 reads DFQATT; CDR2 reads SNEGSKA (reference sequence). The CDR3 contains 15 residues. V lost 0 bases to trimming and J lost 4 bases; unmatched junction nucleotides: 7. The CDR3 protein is CSAREGTGLGYEQYF. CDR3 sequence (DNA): TGCAGTGCTAGAGAAGGGACAGGGTTAGGGTACGAGCAGTACTTC.